These T cell receptor beta chains were read from a single sample in a study of blood T cell repertoires in COVID-19. TCRdb keeps only in-frame clones here, not all; method: immunoSEQ multiplex PCR. The profile shows about 290,000 clones, around four fifths of them singletons. Input material: peripheral blood. These receptor sequences come from a woman in her forties or fifties with active or convalescent COVID-19. Both conserved end residues are part of each CDR3.

j_gene: TRBJ1-6
v_gene: TRBV30
CDR3aa: CAWRRQASSYNSPLHF

j_gene: TRBJ1-1
v_gene: TRBV3-1/TRBV3-2
CDR3aa: CASSQGQNLPFF

j_gene: TRBJ2-1
v_gene: TRBV6-1
CDR3aa: CASSEAGGPYNEQFF

j_gene: TRBJ2-3
v_gene: TRBV11-2
CDR3aa: CASSLERASTDTQYF

j_gene: TRBJ2-7
v_gene: TRBV2
CDR3aa: CASSAGSGPYEQYF

j_gene: TRBJ2-3
v_gene: TRBV7-9
CDR3aa: CASSTGNTDTQYF

j_gene: TRBJ2-3
v_gene: TRBV4-1
CDR3aa: CASSQDPRASTQYF

j_gene: TRBJ1-6
v_gene: TRBV28
CDR3aa: CASIDWGTGGNSPLHF

j_gene: TRBJ1-2
v_gene: TRBV9
CDR3aa: CASSVDSGYGYTF

j_gene: TRBJ2-7
v_gene: TRBV7-8
CDR3aa: CASSLTRVSEQYF

j_gene: TRBJ1-4
v_gene: TRBV28
CDR3aa: CASGPRTGGGEKLFF

j_gene: TRBJ2-7
v_gene: TRBV19
CDR3aa: CASSGAQGSRSF

j_gene: TRBJ2-1
v_gene: TRBV18
CDR3aa: CASSPQAGAGRNEQFF

j_gene: TRBJ2-1
v_gene: TRBV29-1
CDR3aa: CSVVTQGAGTYNEQFF

j_gene: TRBJ1-5
v_gene: TRBV29-1
CDR3aa: CSVAQGLGSNQPQHF

j_gene: TRBJ2-1
v_gene: TRBV19
CDR3aa: CASRGLVRKVEGQFF

j_gene: TRBJ2-5
v_gene: TRBV5-4
CDR3aa: CASRSGPHQETQYF

j_gene: TRBJ2-3
v_gene: TRBV7-9
CDR3aa: CASSYLGVAGALPDTQYF

j_gene: TRBJ2-6
v_gene: TRBV5-5
CDR3aa: CASSLPSGANVLTF

j_gene: TRBJ2-2
v_gene: TRBV2
CDR3aa: CAWRQGDIGELFF

j_gene: TRBJ2-1
v_gene: TRBV7-3
CDR3aa: CASSLTATGQISTAEQFF

j_gene: TRBJ1-4
v_gene: TRBV21-1
CDR3aa: CASSQPGHRGATNEKLFF

j_gene: TRBJ1-5
v_gene: TRBV19
CDR3aa: CASSTGFGQPQHF

j_gene: TRBJ1-2
v_gene: TRBV6-5
CDR3aa: CASRWTKGGGYTF